The 28 T cell receptor beta chains given below trace back to one sample, sequenced in a study of blood T cell repertoires in COVID-19. TCRdb's table, derived via immunoSEQ multiplex PCR, lists solely in-frame clones and lacks some. The sample shows over 150,000 clones, 70% to 90% of them seen only once. The sequencing sample was made of peripheral blood. These receptors originate from a woman aged 55 to 70 with COVID-19, enrolled during active disease.

The chain carries TRBV19 and TRBJ1-1; tentatively, D is TRBD1 (5 bases). Between the trimmed V and J ends, which lost 5 bases and 3 bases, there was a span of 19 bases. CDR3 length: 16 residues. Germline V gene data show CDR1 as LNHDA and CDR2 as SQIVND (reference sequence). The CDR3 nucleotides are TGTGCCAGTAGTGGTCGGTCGGGGGTTCATGACACTGAAGCTTTCTTT. The encoded protein is CASSGRSGVHDTEAFF.

This clone was detected only a few times. The V and J genes are TRBV15 and TRBJ1-5; weak D call: TRBD1 (5 bases). The V gene lost 1 base and the J gene lost 3 bases, with 10 bases spanning the gap. The CDR3 covers 15 residues. Germline-derived CDR1 and CDR2 are LNHNV and YYDKDF (reference sequence). The CDR3, as DNA: TGTGCCACCAGCAGAGTTCGGGGGACCAATCAGCCCCAGCATTTT. This encodes CATSRVRGTNQPQHF.

This chain links TRBV3-1 (or the pseudogene TRBV3-2) with TRBJ2-7, with 16 bases aligning to TRBD2. After removal of 0 bases from V and 9 bases from J, the junction contained 2 bases not matched to a gene. The germline CDR1 and CDR2 sequences are LGHDT and YNNKEL (reference sequence). The CDR3 runs 15 residues. CDR3 loop: CASSQDGTSGRVQYF. Written as DNA, the CDR3 is TGTGCCAGCAGCCAAGATGGGACTAGCGGGAGGGTGCAGTACTTC.

The rearrangement joins TRBV6-5 to TRBJ2-2, with 10 bases fitting TRBD1. The CDR3 contains 15 residues. The trim removed 3 bases at V and 7 bases at J, leaving 5 bases unmatched. CDR1 MNHEY and CDR2 SVGAGI come from the germline V gene. The CDR3 DNA is TGTGCCAGCAGTTATCCGGGACAGGGGCGCGGGGAGCTGTTTTTT. Amino acid sequence: CASSYPGQGRGELFF.

The chain combines TRBV21-1 with TRBJ2-7; the D call of TRBD2 is as the table states it, not checked on the DNA. TRBV21-1 is described as a pseudogene. The CDR3 sequence is 13 residues long. The CDR3 region has the DNA TGTGCCAGCACCGGGACTGCCTCCTACGAGCAGTACGTC. Residues: CASTGTASYEQYV.

The chain links TRBV29-1 to TRBJ1-2; weak D call: TRBD1 (6 bases). The germline V gene has CDR1 SQVTM and CDR2 ANQGSEA. This CDR3 is 15 amino acids long. Trimming took off 1 base at V and 6 bases at J, with 18 bases between the two ends. For the CDR3, the DNA is TGCAGCGTTGAAGGGGGCCCAGGGGATGGTGATGGCTACACCTTC. This gives the protein CSVEGGPGDGDGYTF. The full variable domain, its missing parts supplied by reference TRBV29-1 and TRBJ1-2, is SAVISQKPSRDICQRGTSLTIQCQVDSQVTMMFWYRQQPGQSLTLIATANQGSEATYESGFVIDKFPISRPNLTFSTLTVSNMSPEDSSIYLCSVEGGPGDGDGYTFGSGTRLTVV.

The V call is TRBV5-6, the J call TRBJ1-5, with D tentatively TRBD1 (5 bases). Per germline, CDR1 SGHDT and CDR2 YYEEEE. This CDR3 contains 14 residues. Trimming cost V 0 bases and J 10 bases, with 14 bases left between them. CDR3 sequence (DNA): TGTGCCAGCAGCTTGGTTTCTGGGGGAGGACCCCAGCATTTT. Its translation is CASSLVSGGGPQHF.

The rearrangement uses TRBV14 and TRBJ1-6; 8 bases fit TRBD1. V lost 4 bases to trimming and J lost 1 base; unmatched junction nucleotides: 9. Germline-derived CDR1 and CDR2 are SGHDN and FVKESK. The CDR3 consists of 18 residues. CDR3 sequence (DNA): TGTGCCAGCAGCCGAGGACAGGGAGTTGGATCCTATAATTCACCCCTCCACTTT. Encoded protein: CASSRGQGVGSYNSPLHF.

The table lists this clone with a count of one. V gene TRBV29-1 combines with J gene TRBJ1-1; no firm D call. The CDR3 totals 14 residues. Between the trimmed V and J ends, which lost 6 bases and 0 bases, there was a span of 14 bases. Germline V gene data show CDR1 as SQVTM and CDR2 as ANQGSEA. Written as DNA, the CDR3 is TGCAGCGTCCCCACTGGAGGCCTGAACACTGAAGCTTTCTTT. Translation: CSVPTGGLNTEAFF.

The V call is TRBV29-1, the J call TRBJ1-4; 9 bases match TRBD1. The CDR3 contains 13 residues. The germline V gene has CDR1 SQVTM and CDR2 ANQGSEA. The trim removed 6 bases at V and 7 bases at J, leaving 6 bases unmatched. CDR3 protein: CSVLGQGTEKLFF. The CDR3 DNA reads as TGCAGCGTCCTGGGACAGGGAACTGAAAAACTGTTTTTT.

The CDR3, as DNA: TGTGCCGGCATTGACCGAACGGGAAACGCTGAAGCTTTCTTT. It yields the protein CAGIDRTGNAEAFF. The rearrangement uses TRBV9 and TRBJ1-1; D not certain. V lost 10 bases and J 6 bases, leaving 22 bases between the germline ends. This CDR3 is built from 14 residues. Germline loops: CDR1 SGDLS, CDR2 YYNGEE. The full variable domain, in which reference TRBV9 and TRBJ1-1 provide the parts outside the CDR3, is DSGVTQTPKHLITATGQRVTLRCSPRSGDLSVYWYQQSLDQGLQFLIQYYNGEERAKGNILERFSAQQFPDLHSELNLSSLELGDSALYFCAGIDRTGNAEAFFGQGTRLTVV.

The chain couples TRBV18 to TRBJ1-1; D perhaps matches TRBD1 (6 bases). Trimming removed 8 bases at V and 4 bases at J, with 20 bases between. CDR1 is KGHSH and CDR2 is LQKENI in the germline V gene. The CDR3 extends over 15 amino acids. The CDR3 DNA follows: TGTGCCAGCGGGCCAAACAGGGTTCGGGGCACTGAAGCTTTCTTT. This translates into CASGPNRVRGTEAFF.

The chain has TRBV6-6 and TRBJ2-1; D perhaps matches TRBD2 (5 bases). CDR3 length: 16 amino acids. V lost 4 bases, J lost 0 bases, and 13 bases lay in between. Germline V gives CDR1 MNHNY, CDR2 SVGAGI (reference sequence). CDR3 amino acids: CASSSLAMSSYNEQFF. Written as DNA, the CDR3 is TGTGCCAGCAGTTCTCTAGCTATGAGCTCCTACAATGAGCAGTTCTTC.

The chain uses TRBV6-5 and TRBJ2-7; 9 nucleotides line up with TRBD2. The CDR3 runs 14 residues. J gave up 5 bases and V 8 bases, and 10 bases lay outside the gene matches. In germline, CDR1 is MNHEY, CDR2 SVGAGI. CDR3 region: CASLLSGRTNEQYF. CDR3 DNA sequence: TGTGCCAGCCTACTAAGCGGGAGGACCAACGAGCAGTACTTC.

For the CDR3, the DNA is TGTGCCAGCAGCGTGCGGACAGGGTCTGTGGATGGCTACACCTTC. This sequence encodes CASSVRTGSVDGYTF. This sequence joins TRBV9 and TRBJ1-2, with 8 bases lining up with TRBD1. The J segment lost 6 bases and the V segment lost 2 bases, leaving 9 bases of the junction unmatched. Germline V lookup: CDR1 SGDLS, CDR2 YYNGEE. CDR3 length: 15 residues. The entire variable domain, with the rest obtained from reference TRBV9 and TRBJ1-2, is as follows: DSGVTQTPKHLITATGQRVTLRCSPRSGDLSVYWYQQSLDQGLQFLIQYYNGEERAKGNILERFSAQQFPDLHSELNLSSLELGDSALYFCASSVRTGSVDGYTFGSGTRLTVV.

The table lists this clone with a few counts. This rearrangement joins TRBV29-1 to TRBJ1-3; D might be TRBD1 (6 bases). V was trimmed by 7 bases and J by 4 bases, leaving 11 bases between them. The germline gives CDR1 SQVTM, CDR2 ANQGSEA. The CDR3 covers 12 residues. The DNA for the CDR3 is TGCAGCGGAAGGACAGTAGGAAACACCATATATTTT. Its translation: CSGRTVGNTIYF.

This rearrangement joins TRBV5-6 to TRBJ2-6; perhaps TRBD1 as D (5 bases). The CDR3 contains 16 residues. The V and J ends lost 1 base and 0 bases respectively, with 8 bases between them. In germline, CDR1 is SGHDT, CDR2 YYEEEE. Here the CDR3 reads CASSLTGSSGANVLTF. CDR3 DNA: TGTGCCAGCAGCTTGACAGGCAGCTCTGGGGCCAACGTCCTGACTTTC.

The gene calls are TRBV5-1 and TRBJ1-1; D is unclear. V lost 4 bases and J lost 1, with 20 bases in between. Germline V gene sequence: CDR1 SGHRS, CDR2 YFSETQ. This CDR3 has 17 amino acids. The CDR3: CASSVLKMGVRNTEAFF. As DNA, the CDR3 is TGCGCCAGCAGCGTTCTAAAAATGGGAGTGAGGAACACTGAAGCTTTCTTT.

The rearrangement joins TRBV19 to TRBJ1-4; 12 bases match TRBD1. V dropped 6 bases and J dropped 8; count of bases not matched to a gene: 10. The V gene's germline CDR1 is LNHDA and CDR2 SQIVND (reference sequence). The CDR3 runs 16 residues. CDR3 coding DNA: TGTGCCAGTAGGACTTTCCCGGGACAGGGGGCCGAAAAACTGTTTTTT. The encoded protein is CASRTFPGQGAEKLFF.

The chain recombines TRBV7-9 with TRBJ1-4, with 10 bases fitting TRBD1. CDR3 size: 14 residues. Losses at the gene ends were 8 bases for V and 8 bases for J; bases not matched to a gene: 8. Germline CDR1 reads SEHNR; CDR2 reads FQNEAQ (reference sequence). The CDR3 here is CASADRGMGEKLFF. CDR3 coding DNA: TGTGCCAGCGCGGACAGGGGGATGGGGGAAAAACTGTTTTTT. Based on the CDR3 plus reference TRBV7-9 and TRBJ1-4, the full variable domain is DTGVSQNPRHKITKRGQNVTFRCDPISEHNRLYWYRQTLGQGPEFLTYFQNEAQLEKSRLLSDRFSAERPKGSFSTLEIQRTEQGDSAMYLCASADRGMGEKLFFGSGTQLSVL.

The V and J genes are TRBV5-1 and TRBJ1-1; a possible D gene is TRBD1 (5 bases). CDR3 size: 14 residues. Trimming shortened V by 2 bases and J by 4 bases, and 12 bases separated the two germline ends. In germline, CDR1 is SGHRS, CDR2 YFSETQ. The CDR3 sequence is CASSLIAQGTEAFF. As DNA, the CDR3 is TGCGCCAGCAGCTTAATCGCGCAGGGCACTGAAGCTTTCTTT.

This clone has just one count. V is TRBV14 and J is TRBJ2-1; 10 nucleotides agree with TRBD2. V trimming: 0 bases; J trimming: 2 bases; junction bases outside the gene matches: 7. Germline V lookup: CDR1 SGHDN, CDR2 FVKESK. The CDR3 consists of 18 residues. CDR3 nucleotides: TGTGCCAGCAGCCAAGATCGAGGAACTAGCGGGGCCTACAATGAGCAGTTCTTC. It is translated as CASSQDRGTSGAYNEQFF.

V is TRBV5-1 and J is TRBJ2-2, with TRBD1 matching over 7 bases. This CDR3 has 17 amino acids. V shed 4 bases and J 3 bases; nucleotides not matched to a gene: 12. Germline V gives CDR1 SGHRS, CDR2 YFSETQ. The CDR3 spells CASSLTTFTGDTGELFF. The CDR3 DNA follows: TGCGCCAGCAGCCTAACAACCTTTACAGGGGACACCGGGGAGCTGTTTTTT.

The chain employs TRBV7-2 and TRBJ1-2; perhaps TRBD1 as D (5 bases). In germline, CDR1 is SGHTA, CDR2 FQGNSA. Between the trimmed V and J ends, which lost 3 bases and 7 bases, there was a span of 9 bases. The CDR3 runs to 12 residues. CDR3 loop: CASSLQGLGYTF. Written as DNA, the CDR3 is TGTGCCAGCAGCTTGCAGGGTCTTGGCTACACCTTC.

The chain recombines TRBV5-6 with TRBJ1-4; the match to TRBD1 covers 9 bases. V was clipped by 4 bases and J by 4 bases; unmatched bases: 5. Germline CDR1 reads SGHDT; CDR2 reads YYEEEE. The CDR3 runs to 15 residues. This chain's CDR3 is CASSLGQGSNEKLFF. CDR3 coding DNA: TGTGCCAGCAGCCTAGGACAGGGGAGTAATGAAAAACTGTTTTTT.

As regards this clone: The sample has other DNA sequences that encode this CDR3 too. This sequence joins TRBV10-1 and TRBJ1-1, with 8 bases matching TRBD1. The CDR3 runs to 13 residues. V lost 6 bases, J lost 2 bases, and 2 bases stayed unmatched. CDR1 is WNHNN, CDR2 SYGVQD, per germline (reference sequence). CDR3 sequence: CASSAGGNTEAFF. The CDR3 DNA sequence: TGCGCCAGCAGCGCAGGGGGCAACACTGAAGCTTTCTTT.

This sequence joins TRBV12-3 or TRBV12-4 and TRBJ2-2; D perhaps matches TRBD2 (6 bases). The germline V and J ends were trimmed by 11 bases and 1 base, with 11 bases remaining between them. The CDR3 runs to 13 residues. The CDR3 coding sequence is TGTGCCCGCCCGCGGGAGAACACCGGGGAGCTGTTTTTT. The encoded protein is CARPRENTGELFF.

This chain connects TRBV5-1 to TRBJ1-4; 7 bases line up with TRBD1. The CDR3 consists of 15 residues. After removal of 4 bases from V and 4 bases from J, the junction contained 7 bases not matched to a gene. Looked up from germline, CDR1 is SGHRS and CDR2 is YFSETQ. The CDR3 here is CASSPEGANNEKLFF. CDR3 sequence (DNA): TGCGCCAGCAGCCCTGAGGGGGCTAATAATGAAAAACTGTTTTTT. Full variable domain (missing parts from reference TRBV5-1 and TRBJ1-4): KAGVTQTPRYLIKTRGQQVTLSCSPISGHRSVSWYQQTPGQGLQFLFEYFSETQRNKGNFPGRFSGRQFSNSRSEMNVSTLELGDSALYLCASSPEGANNEKLFFGSGTQLSVL.